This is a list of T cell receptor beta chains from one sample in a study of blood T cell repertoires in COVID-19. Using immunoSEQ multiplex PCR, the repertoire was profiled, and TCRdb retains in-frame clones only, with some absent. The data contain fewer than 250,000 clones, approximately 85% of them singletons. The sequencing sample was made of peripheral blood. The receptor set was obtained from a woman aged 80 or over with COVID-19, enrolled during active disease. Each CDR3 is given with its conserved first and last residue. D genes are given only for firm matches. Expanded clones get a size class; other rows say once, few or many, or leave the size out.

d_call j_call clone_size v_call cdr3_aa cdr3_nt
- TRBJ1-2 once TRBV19 CASSKGVEGYTF TGTGCCAGTAGTAAGGGAGTAGAGGGCTACACCTTC
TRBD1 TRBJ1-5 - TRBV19 CASSTTGGNQPQHF TGTGCCAGTAGTACGACAGGGGGCAATCAGCCCCAGCATTTT
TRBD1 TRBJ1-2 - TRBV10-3 CAISESGGEGYGYTF TGTGCCATCAGTGAGTCAGGGGGCGAAGGCTATGGCTACACCTTC
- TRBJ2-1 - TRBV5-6 CASSRANEQFF TGTGCCAGCAGCCGAGCAAATGAGCAGTTCTTC
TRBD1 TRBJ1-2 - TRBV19 CANHRDRGHGYTF TGTGCCAACCACCGGGACAGGGGACATGGCTACACCTTC
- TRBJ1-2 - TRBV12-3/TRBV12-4 CASSLQENYGYTF TGTGCCAGCAGTCTACAGGAGAACTATGGCTACACCTTC
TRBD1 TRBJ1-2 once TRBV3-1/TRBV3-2 CARYRQGNYGYTF TGTGCCAGGTATCGACAGGGCAACTATGGCTACACCTTC
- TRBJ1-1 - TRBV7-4 CASSPHGGANTEAFF TGTGCCAGCAGCCCCCATGGGGGGGCGAACACTGAAGCTTTCTTT
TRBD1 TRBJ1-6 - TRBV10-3 CAIGGQGGDNSPLHF TGTGCCATCGGGGGACAGGGGGGAGATAATTCACCCCTCCACTTT
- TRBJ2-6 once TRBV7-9 CASSLWGPGANVLTF TGTGCCAGCAGCTTATGGGGGCCCGGGGCCAACGTCCTGACTTTC
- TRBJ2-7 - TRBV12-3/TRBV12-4 CASSLFREQYF TGTGCCAGCAGTTTGTTCCGCGAGCAGTACTTC
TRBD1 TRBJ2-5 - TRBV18 CASSPRQGAVTETQYF TGTGCCAGCTCACCACGGCAGGGGGCGGTAACGGAGACCCAGTACTTC
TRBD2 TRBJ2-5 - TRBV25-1 CASSEAGTKETQYF TGTGCCAGCAGTGAGGCGGGGACTAAGGAGACCCAGTACTTC
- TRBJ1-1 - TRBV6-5 CASVTGYTEAFF TGTGCCAGTGTTACAGGGTACACTGAAGCTTTCTTT
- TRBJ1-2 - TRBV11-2 CASSPQVGYGYTF TGTGCCAGCAGCCCTCAGGTCGGCTATGGCTACACCTTC
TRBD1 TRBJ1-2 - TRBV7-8 CASSIGQGLIYGYTF TGTGCCAGCAGCATAGGACAGGGGTTGATCTATGGCTACACCTTC